This record looks at one T cell receptor beta chain sequence and its context. Its antigen remains unidentified. The sample comes from a study of beta chain features in type 1 diabetes. At the level of the study: The samples had around 98 million sorted cells examined in all.

Expressed TCRB transcripts were sequenced because the entire RNA isolate underwent reverse transcription. The method was immunoSEQ multiplex PCR; TCRdb's version includes in-frame clones alone and lacks a portion of them. The table lists some 660,000 clones, over 13% of them singletons. General study findings and limits: In comparison with healthy donors, patients had naive, central memory and Treg TCRB repertoires that appeared more similar. Among patients with Type 1 diabetes, TCRB CDR3s were moderately but significantly shorter in every one of the four CD4+ subsets. Patients with type 1 diabetes carried fewer insertions and had more deletions at their VDJ junctions. PCR might favor shorter templates, equally in patients and controls.

Trimming took off 7 bases at V and 6 bases at J, with 13 bases between the two ends. This CDR3 is built from 11 residues. CDR1 is DFQATT and CDR2 is SNEGSKA in the germline V gene (reference sequence). This receptor was identified in a man aged 18 to 29 with type 1 diabetes. The sequencing input was naive CD4+ T cells from blood. The chain recombines TRBV20-1 with TRBJ2-7; D is unresolved. The CDR3 coding sequence is TGCAGTGGTGGAAGGGCAGCCGAGCAGTACTTC. Translated: CSGGRAAEQYF.